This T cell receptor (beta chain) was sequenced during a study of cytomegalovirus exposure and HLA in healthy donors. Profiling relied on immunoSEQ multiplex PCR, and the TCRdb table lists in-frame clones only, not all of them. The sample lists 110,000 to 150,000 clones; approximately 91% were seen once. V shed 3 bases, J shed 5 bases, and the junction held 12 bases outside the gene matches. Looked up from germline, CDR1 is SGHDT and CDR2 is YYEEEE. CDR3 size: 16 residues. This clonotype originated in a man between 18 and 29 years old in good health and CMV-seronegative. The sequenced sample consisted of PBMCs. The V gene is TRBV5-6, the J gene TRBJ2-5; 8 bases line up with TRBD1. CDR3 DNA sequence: TGTGCCAGCAGCTCCATGGGGCCAGGGGGCAGGGAGACCCAGTACTTC. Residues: CASSSMGPGGRETQYF.